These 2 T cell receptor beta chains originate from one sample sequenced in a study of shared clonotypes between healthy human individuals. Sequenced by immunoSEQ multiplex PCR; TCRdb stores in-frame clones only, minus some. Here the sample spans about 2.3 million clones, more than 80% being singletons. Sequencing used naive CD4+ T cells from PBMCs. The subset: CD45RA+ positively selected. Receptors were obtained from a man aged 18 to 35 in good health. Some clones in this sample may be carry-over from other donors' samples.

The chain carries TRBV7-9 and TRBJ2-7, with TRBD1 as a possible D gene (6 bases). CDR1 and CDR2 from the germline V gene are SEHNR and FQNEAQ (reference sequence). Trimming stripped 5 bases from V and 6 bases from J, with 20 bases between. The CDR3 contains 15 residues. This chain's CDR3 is CASSRTGPQEGEQYF. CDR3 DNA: TGTGCCAGCAGCCGTACAGGGCCACAGGAAGGCGAGCAGTACTTC. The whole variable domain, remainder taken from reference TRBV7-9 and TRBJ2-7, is DTGVSQNPRHKITKRGQNVTFRCDPISEHNRLYWYRQTLGQGPEFLTYFQNEAQLEKSRLLSDRFSAERPKGSFSTLEIQRTEQGDSAMYLCASSRTGPQEGEQYFGPGTRLTVT.

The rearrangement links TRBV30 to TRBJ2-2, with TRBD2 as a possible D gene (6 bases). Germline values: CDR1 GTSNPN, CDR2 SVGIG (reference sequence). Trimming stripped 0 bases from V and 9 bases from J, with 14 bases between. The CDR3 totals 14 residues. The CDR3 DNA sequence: TGTGCCTGGAGTGTTTCGGGGGTGTCGAGGGAGCTGTTTTTT. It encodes CAWSVSGVSRELFF.